This T cell receptor beta chain was identified in a study of blood T cell repertoires in COVID-19. As for the study in general: From T cells, B-cell-depleted T cells, or PBMCs came the material, which was cDNA or gDNA.

Profiling relied on immunoSEQ multiplex PCR, and the TCRdb table lists in-frame clones only, not all of them. The sample has approximately 100,000 clones; roughly nine tenths are singletons. CDR1 is SEHNR and CDR2 is FQNEAQ in the germline V gene (reference sequence). The trim removed 5 bases at V and 4 bases at J, leaving 16 bases unmatched. The CDR3 spans 17 residues. The specimen was peripheral blood. The clonotype comes from a human donor in a cohort sampled during active COVID-19. J is TRBJ1-2 and V is TRBV7-9; TRBD1 agrees at 7 bases. The CDR3 here is CASSTNLQQGGVYGYTF. In DNA, the CDR3 is TGTGCCAGCAGCACAAACCTACAGCAAGGGGGCGTCTATGGCTACACCTTC.